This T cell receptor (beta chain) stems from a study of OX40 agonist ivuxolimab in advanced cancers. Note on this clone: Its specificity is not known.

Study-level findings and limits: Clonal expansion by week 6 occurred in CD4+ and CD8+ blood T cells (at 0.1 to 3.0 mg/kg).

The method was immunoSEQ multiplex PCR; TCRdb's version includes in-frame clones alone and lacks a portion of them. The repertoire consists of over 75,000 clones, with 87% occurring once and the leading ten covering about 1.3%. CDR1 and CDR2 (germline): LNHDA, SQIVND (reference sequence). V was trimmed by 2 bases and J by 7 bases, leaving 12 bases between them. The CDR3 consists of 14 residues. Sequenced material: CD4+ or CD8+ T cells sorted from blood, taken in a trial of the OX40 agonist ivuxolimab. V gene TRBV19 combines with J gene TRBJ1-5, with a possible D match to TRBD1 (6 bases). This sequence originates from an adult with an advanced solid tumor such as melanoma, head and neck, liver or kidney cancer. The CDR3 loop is CASSISGGGQPQHF. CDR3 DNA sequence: TGTGCCAGTAGTATAAGCGGGGGCGGACAGCCCCAGCATTTT.